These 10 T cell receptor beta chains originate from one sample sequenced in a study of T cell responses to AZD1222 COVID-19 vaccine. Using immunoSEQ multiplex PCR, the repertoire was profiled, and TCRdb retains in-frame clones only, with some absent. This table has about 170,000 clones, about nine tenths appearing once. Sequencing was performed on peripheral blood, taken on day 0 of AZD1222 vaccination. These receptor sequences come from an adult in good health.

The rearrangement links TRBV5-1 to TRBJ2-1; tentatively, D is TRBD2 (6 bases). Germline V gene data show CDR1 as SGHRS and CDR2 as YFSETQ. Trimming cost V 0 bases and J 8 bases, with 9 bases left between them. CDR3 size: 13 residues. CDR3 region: CASSLDWGDEQFF. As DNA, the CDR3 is TGCGCCAGCAGCTTGGATTGGGGGGATGAGCAGTTCTTC.

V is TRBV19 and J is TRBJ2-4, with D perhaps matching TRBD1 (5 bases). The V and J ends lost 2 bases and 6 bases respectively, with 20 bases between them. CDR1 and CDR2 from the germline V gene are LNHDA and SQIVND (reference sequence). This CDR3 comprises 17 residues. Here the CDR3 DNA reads TGTGCCAGTAGTATACTAGGGGTACGGGCGTCCCCAAACATTCAGTACTTC. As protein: CASSILGVRASPNIQYF.

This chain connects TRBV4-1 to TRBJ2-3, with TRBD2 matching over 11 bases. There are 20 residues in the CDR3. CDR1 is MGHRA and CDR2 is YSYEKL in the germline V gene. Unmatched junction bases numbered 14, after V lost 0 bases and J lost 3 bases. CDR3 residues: CASSQDGDSGGARYTDTQYF. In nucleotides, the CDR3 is TGCGCCAGCAGCCAAGATGGAGATAGCGGGGGGGCGAGATATACAGATACGCAGTATTTT.

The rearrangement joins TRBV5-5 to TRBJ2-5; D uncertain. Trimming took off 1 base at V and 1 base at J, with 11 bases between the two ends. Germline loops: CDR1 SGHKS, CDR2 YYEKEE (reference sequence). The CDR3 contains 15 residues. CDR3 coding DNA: TGTGCCAGCAGCTTGCGGGCGCGGATCCAAGAGACCCAGTACTTC. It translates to CASSLRARIQETQYF.

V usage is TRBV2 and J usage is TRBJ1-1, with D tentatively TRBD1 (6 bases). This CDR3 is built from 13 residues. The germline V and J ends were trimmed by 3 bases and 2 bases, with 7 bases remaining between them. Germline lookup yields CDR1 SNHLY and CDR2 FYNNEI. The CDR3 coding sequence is TGTGCCAGCAGTGACAGGGGAAACACTGAAGCTTTCTTT. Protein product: CASSDRGNTEAFF.

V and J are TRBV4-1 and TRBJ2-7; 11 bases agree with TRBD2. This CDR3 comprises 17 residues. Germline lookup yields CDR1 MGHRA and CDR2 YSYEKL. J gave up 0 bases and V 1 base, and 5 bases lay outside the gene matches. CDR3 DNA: TGCGCCAGCAGCCAAGCCCACACTAGCGGGGGCTCCTACGAGCAGTACTTC. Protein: CASSQAHTSGGSYEQYF.

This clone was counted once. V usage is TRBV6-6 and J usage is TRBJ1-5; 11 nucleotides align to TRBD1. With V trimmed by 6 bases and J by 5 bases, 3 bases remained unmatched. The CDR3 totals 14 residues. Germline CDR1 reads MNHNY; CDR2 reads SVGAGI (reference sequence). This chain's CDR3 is CASSMDRGHQPQHF. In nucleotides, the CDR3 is TGTGCCAGCAGCATGGACAGGGGGCATCAGCCCCAGCATTTT.

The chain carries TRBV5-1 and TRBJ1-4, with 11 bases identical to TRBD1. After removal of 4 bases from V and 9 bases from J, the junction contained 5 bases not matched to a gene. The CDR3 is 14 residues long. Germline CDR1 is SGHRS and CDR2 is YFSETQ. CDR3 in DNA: TGCGCCAGCAGCCGGGACAGGGGGGCTCAAAAACTGTTTTTT. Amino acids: CASSRDRGAQKLFF.

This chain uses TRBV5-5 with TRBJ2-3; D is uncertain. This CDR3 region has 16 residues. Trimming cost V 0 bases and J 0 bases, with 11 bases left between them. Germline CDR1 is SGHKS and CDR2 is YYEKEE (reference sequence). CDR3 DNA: TGTGCCAGCAGCTTGGTTCCAGGCCTGAGCACAGATACGCAGTATTTT. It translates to CASSLVPGLSTDTQYF.

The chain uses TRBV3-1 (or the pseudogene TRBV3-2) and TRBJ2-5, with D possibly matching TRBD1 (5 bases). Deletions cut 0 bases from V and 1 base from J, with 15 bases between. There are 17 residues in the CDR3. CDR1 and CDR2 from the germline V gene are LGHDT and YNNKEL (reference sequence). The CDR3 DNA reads TGTGCCAGCAGCCAAGATCTGAGAAGGGGAATCCAAGAGACCCAGTACTTC. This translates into CASSQDLRRGIQETQYF.